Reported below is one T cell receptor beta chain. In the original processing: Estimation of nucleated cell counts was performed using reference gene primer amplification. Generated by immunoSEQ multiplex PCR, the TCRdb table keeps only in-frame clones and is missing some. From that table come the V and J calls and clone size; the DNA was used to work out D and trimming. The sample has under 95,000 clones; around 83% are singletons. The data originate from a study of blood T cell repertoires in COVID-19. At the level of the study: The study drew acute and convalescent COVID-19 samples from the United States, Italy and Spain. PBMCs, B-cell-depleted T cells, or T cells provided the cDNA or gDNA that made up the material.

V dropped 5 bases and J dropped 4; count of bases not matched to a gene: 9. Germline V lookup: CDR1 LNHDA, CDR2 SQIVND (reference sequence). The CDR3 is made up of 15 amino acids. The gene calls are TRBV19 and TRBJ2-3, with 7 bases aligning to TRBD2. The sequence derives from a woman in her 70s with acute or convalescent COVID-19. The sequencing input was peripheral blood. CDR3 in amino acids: CASSPIERGADTQYF. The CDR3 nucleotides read TGTGCCAGTAGTCCTATAGAGCGGGGCGCAGATACGCAGTATTTT.